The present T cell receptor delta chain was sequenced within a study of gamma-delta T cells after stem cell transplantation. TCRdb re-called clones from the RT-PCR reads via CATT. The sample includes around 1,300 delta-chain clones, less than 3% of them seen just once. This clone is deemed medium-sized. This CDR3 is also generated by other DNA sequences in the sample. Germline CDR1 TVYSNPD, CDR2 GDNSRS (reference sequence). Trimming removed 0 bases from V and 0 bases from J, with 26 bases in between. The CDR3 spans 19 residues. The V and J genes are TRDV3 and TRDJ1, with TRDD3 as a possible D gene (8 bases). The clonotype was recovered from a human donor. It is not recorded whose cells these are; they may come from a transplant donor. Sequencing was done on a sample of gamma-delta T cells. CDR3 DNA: TGTGCCTTTAGACCTTCCTCGACCTGGGGGACCGCGTACACCGATAAACTCATCTTT. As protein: CAFRPSSTWGTAYTDKLIF.